This T cell receptor (beta chain) was identified in a study of T cell repertoires in cytomegalovirus infection. Across the study: Indicated by public TCR beta signatures were CMV infection and matching HLA type.

TCRdb reanalysed the reads using MiXCR and keeps one entry per CDR3 protein. The table lists 600,000 to 800,000 distinct CDR3 sequences, 20% to 25% of them singletons. Whole-study results and caveats: Across the ex vivo response, the dominant clonotypes were HLA-C-restricted CMV-specific TCR beta clonotypes. Pooled public TCR beta family frequency picked out CMV carriers with the relevant HLA.

Germline assignment: CDR1 SGHDN and CDR2 FVKESK. The CDR3 covers 15 residues. This clonotype has a single count. What it binds is not known. The junction shows a germline mismatch at one end, possibly a read error. The sequence was obtained from a human donor in good health (CMV status not recorded). Some clones in this sample may be carry-over from other donors' samples. V is TRBV14 and J is TRBJ2-3; D possibly corresponds to TRBD2 (6 bases). The sequenced sample consisted of CD8+ T cells from PBMCs. The CDR3 loop reads CASSLIAVSIDTQYF. The CDR3 DNA reads TGTGCCAGCAGCCTCATAGCGGTTAGCATAGATACGCAGTATTTT.